This TCR beta chain was obtained from a study of beta chain features in type 1 diabetes. Study findings and constraints: cDNA-based reads could over-represent cells with high TCR expression. Compared with healthy donors, patients appeared to share more similar naive, central memory and regulatory TCRB repertoires.

The CDR3 covers 14 residues. V lost 3 bases and J 0 bases, leaving 10 bases between the germline ends. Germline CDR1 reads SGDLS; CDR2 reads YYNGEE. Stem cell-like memory, regulatory, central memory and naive CD4+ cells were sorted via CD45RO/CCR7/CD25/CD127/CD95/CD27. The purity of all sorted populations exceeded 98%. Reverse transcription of all isolated RNA meant that expressed TCRB transcripts were sequenced. Data came from immunoSEQ multiplex PCR; TCRdb stores just in-frame clones and leaves some out. The repertoire has some 900,000 clones, 15% to 20% of them found once; the top ten carry around 0.02%. Comment on this clone: The target antigen is unknown.

This chain joins TRBV9 and TRBJ2-7; weak D call: TRBD2 (5 bases). The material sequenced was naive CD4+ T cells from blood. This sequence was found in a woman between 18 and 29 years old in good health. The CDR3 region has the DNA TGTGCCAGCAGCGCCGGGGTGAGCTCCTACGAGCAGTACTTC. Protein product: CASSAGVSSYEQYF.